The TCR beta chain described here comes from a study of molecular identifiers for immune sequencing clone quantification. The V gene end was trimmed by 4 bases and the J gene end by 3 bases; junction bases not matched to a gene: 3. From germline, CDR1 is MNHEY and CDR2 SMNVEV (reference sequence). The CDR3 runs 15 residues. As regards this clonotype: Antigen: not known. This may come from a read error, since a much larger clone is one base off. No conserved phenylalanine or tryptophan ends this CDR3, so it is likely a read error.

Study outcomes and limitations: Among around 1 million naive cells, as was reported, spiked Jurkat TCR RNA from one cell was detectable.

In TCRdb, the PCR reads were re-called with MiXCR into one record per CDR3 protein. The sample yields hundreds of thousands of distinct CDR3 sequences, around 25% seen once. Sequences were obtained from naive CD8+ T cells from blood, with Jurkat cell RNA spiked in. As for subset: FACS-sorted CD8+CD4-CCR7+CD45RA+ naive T cells. This TCR came from a human donor in good health. Some libraries in this study had Jurkat cell RNA spiked in. V usage is TRBV27 and J usage is TRBJ1-5; 10 nucleotides agree with TRBD1. The CDR3 DNA follows: TGTGCCAGCAGTTCGGGACAGGGGTTCAATCAGCCCCAGCATTCT. It encodes CASSSGQGFNQPQHS.